A single sample gave rise to the 2 T cell receptor beta chains below, sequenced in a study of blood T cells in healthy people across ages. Primed by a sample-barcoded 5' primer and a J-beta primer mix, a second PCR proceeded for 7 to 11 cycles. TCRdb independently ran MiXCR on the 5' RACE reads; one entry per CDR3 protein. Of around 970,000 distinct CDR3 sequences in the sample, 45% to 60% are singletons; the top ten hold 20% to 25%. Sequenced: blood. These receptors originate from an older woman in good health.

V is TRBV5-1 and J is TRBJ2-4, with 7 bases aligning to TRBD1. The DNA matches TRBJ2-7 better at its end, which makes the J call doubtful. Germline CDR1 reads SGHRS; CDR2 reads YFSETQ. The CDR3 is 15 residues long. This chain's CDR3 is CASSLQTGMAYEQYF. The CDR3 DNA reads TGCGCCAGCAGCTTACAGACAGGGATGGCCTACGAGCAGTACTTC.

The chain links TRBV24-1 to TRBJ2-1; TRBD2 agrees at 8 bases. J gave up 2 bases and V 2 bases, and 7 bases lay outside the gene matches. The CDR3 contains 17 residues. Germline V gives CDR1 KGHDR, CDR2 SFDVKD. This CDR3 reads CATSDSTGTSAYNEQFF. The CDR3 DNA sequence: TGTGCCACCAGTGATTCTACCGGGACTAGTGCCTACAATGAGCAGTTCTTC.